Included here is one TCR beta chain sequence, with context. These data are taken from a study of blood T cell repertoires in COVID-19. Study summary: Acute-phase and convalescent COVID-19 samples originated in the United States, Italy and Spain. The analysed material was cDNA or gDNA that came from T cells, B-cell-depleted T cells, or PBMCs.

CDR3 length: 15 residues. CDR1 is MNHNY, CDR2 SVGAGI, per germline (reference sequence). Trimming stripped 2 bases from V and 2 bases from J, with 13 bases between. Original handling: Amplification of reference gene primers provided the estimated nucleated cell counts. Using immunoSEQ multiplex PCR, the repertoire was profiled, and TCRdb retains in-frame clones only, with some absent. For V, J and clone size, that table is used; D and trimming come from the DNA. The sample has nearly 200,000 clones, about four fifths seen once. Sequenced sample: peripheral blood. The chain combines TRBV6-6 with TRBJ2-7; D not certain. The TCR sequence derives from a woman in her sixties or seventies with active or convalescent COVID-19. CDR3 sequence reads: CASSYATQAPYEQYF. DNA for the CDR3: TGTGCCAGCAGTTACGCTACCCAGGCCCCCTACGAGCAGTACTTC.